The 25 T cell receptor beta chains presented below share a single source sample, sequenced in a study of Ad26.COV2.S vaccination and SARS-CoV-2 variants. The treatment denotes: around 19 received Ad26.COV2.S at low or high dose, single or two shots; roughly five received placebo; per-sample allocation not given. Material that was analyzed had been drawn on day 63 after the first vaccine or placebo injection. Assay used: immunoSEQ multiplex PCR; TCRdb lists only in-frame clones, some missing. The sample has 300,000 to 400,000 clones, roughly 84% seen once. This specimen consisted of peripheral blood, obtained in a trial of Ad26.COV2.S vaccine versus placebo. These TCRs come from a person aged 18-65 years who received the Ad26.COV2.S COVID-19 vaccine or a placebo.

This sequence joins TRBV15 and TRBJ2-1; TRBD1 is a possible D gene (6 bases). The germline V gene encodes CDR1 LNHNV and CDR2 YYDKDF (reference sequence). V dropped 1 base and J dropped 6 bases, with 13 bases sitting between them. This CDR3 is built from 15 residues. CDR3 DNA sequence: TGTGCCACCAGCAGAGGCAGAGCACAGGGCAATGAGCAGTTCTTC. Amino acids: CATSRGRAQGNEQFF.

The chain joins TRBV9 to TRBJ2-7; D may match TRBD1 or TRBD2 (5 bases each). The germline V gene has CDR1 SGDLS and CDR2 YYNGEE. V was pared by 7 bases and J by 4 bases, with 15 bases between. The CDR3 totals 13 residues. In nucleotides, the CDR3 is TGTGCCAGCGCCAGGGACCGCGAATACGAGCAGTACTTC. Amino acids: CASARDREYEQYF.

This rearrangement joins TRBV3-1 (or the pseudogene TRBV3-2) to TRBJ2-2; 9 nucleotides line up with TRBD2. The CDR3 totals 16 residues. CDR1 and CDR2 (germline): LGHDT, YNNKEL (reference sequence). Unmatched junction bases numbered 5, after V lost 3 bases and J lost 3 bases. The CDR3 bases are TGTGCCAGCAGCCAGCGCGGGGGGGCTTACACCGGGGAGCTGTTTTTT. Translation gives CASSQRGGAYTGELFF.

The chain recombines TRBV4-1 with TRBJ2-2; unclear D gene. V dropped 0 bases and J dropped 0 bases, with 2 bases sitting between them. Germline V gives CDR1 MGHRA, CDR2 YSYEKL. This CDR3 is 14 amino acids long. The DNA for the CDR3 is TGCGCCAGCAGCCAAGATCCGAACACCGGGGAGCTGTTTTTT. It is translated as CASSQDPNTGELFF.

The genes are TRBV7-9 and TRBJ2-7, with 12 nucleotides matching TRBD2. The CDR3 consists of 15 residues. V lost 8 bases and J lost 2; bases outside the gene matches: 7. CDR1 and CDR2 (germline): SEHNR, FQNEAQ (reference sequence). CDR3 region: CASVGASGGAYEQYF. For the CDR3, the DNA is TGTGCCAGCGTTGGGGCTAGCGGGGGGGCCTACGAGCAGTACTTC.

The count of this clone is one. V is TRBV13 and J is TRBJ2-3; D not resolved. CDR3 length equals 14 residues. The germline V and J ends were trimmed by 10 bases and 2 bases, with 16 bases remaining between them. The V gene's germline CDR1 is PRHDT and CDR2 FYEKMQ (reference sequence). The DNA of the CDR3 is TGTGCCACCCACATAGGGTGGACCACAGATACGCAGTATTTT. Translating gives CATHIGWTTDTQYF.

This clone was counted only a few times. CDR3 DNA sequence: TGCGCCAGCAGCCAAGTTAGGGGTAACTATGGCTACACCTTC. Protein sequence: CASSQVRGNYGYTF. The genes are TRBV4-1 and TRBJ1-2; perhaps TRBD1 as D (5 bases). The CDR3 length is 14 residues. With 1 base removed from V and 1 base from J, the gap between germline ends came to 7 bases. The germline gives CDR1 MGHRA, CDR2 YSYEKL.

J is TRBJ2-3 and V is TRBV24-1, with 10 bases identical to TRBD1. The junction had 7 bases not matched to a gene; V was cut back by 4 bases and J by 4 bases. The germline gives CDR1 KGHDR, CDR2 SFDVKD. The CDR3 is made up of 16 amino acids. The CDR3 protein is CATSDSGQGGADTQYF. The CDR3 region has the DNA TGTGCCACCAGTGACTCCGGACAGGGGGGCGCAGATACGCAGTATTTT.

The rearrangement uses TRBV30 and TRBJ2-7, with TRBD2 matching over 7 bases. This CDR3 is 16 amino acids long. In germline, CDR1 is GTSNPN, CDR2 SVGIG (reference sequence). Trimming cost V 2 bases and J 2 bases; bases outside gene matches: 12. CDR3 in DNA: TGTGCCTGGAGTCCCCCAGGTCTCGCGGGGGCCTACGAGCAGTACTTC. Translation: CAWSPPGLAGAYEQYF.

The chain combines TRBV6-5 with TRBJ1-1; D is undetermined. The germline V and J ends were trimmed by 6 bases and 7 bases, with 15 bases remaining between them. The germline CDR1 and CDR2 sequences are MNHEY and SVGAGI. CDR3 length: 13 residues. CDR3 nucleotide sequence: TGTGCCAGCAGACCGGGTGGGAGAGGTGAAGCTTTCTTT. Translated, it gives CASRPGGRGEAFF.

This clone showed up just a few times. The gene calls are TRBV12-5 and TRBJ1-3, with 8 bases matching TRBD1. This CDR3 contains 15 residues. V lost 3 bases, J lost 0 bases, and 1 base stayed unmatched. From germline, CDR1 is LGHNT and CDR2 FRNRAP. The CDR3 nucleotides are TGTGCTAGTGGTTTCGGGACAGGCTCTGGAAACACCATATATTTT. Translation: CASGFGTGSGNTIYF.

This rearrangement joins TRBV5-4 to TRBJ2-1, with 9 bases fitting TRBD1. CDR1 is SGHNT, CDR2 YYREEE, per germline (reference sequence). This CDR3 contains 15 residues. V trimming: 6 bases; J trimming: 5 bases; junction bases outside the gene matches: 9. CDR3 protein: CASIGQGTTNNEQFF. The CDR3 DNA reads TGTGCCAGCATAGGACAGGGGACTACAAACAATGAGCAGTTCTTC.

The CDR3 loop is CASSLDFLGAQYF. Written as DNA, the CDR3 is TGTGCCAGCAGCTTAGATTTCCTTGGGGCCCAGTACTTC. This chain connects TRBV11-2 to TRBJ2-5; D is unclear. Germline CDR1 reads SGHAT; CDR2 reads FQNNGV. V was shortened by 0 bases and J by 9 bases, with 11 bases between the two germline ends. The CDR3 runs to 13 residues.

The chain recombines TRBV5-1 with TRBJ2-5; 9 bases fit TRBD2. Germline CDR1 reads SGHRS; CDR2 reads YFSETQ. The CDR3 is 15 amino acids. The J segment lost 0 bases and the V segment lost 3 bases, leaving 3 bases of the junction unmatched. The CDR3 sequence is CASSYRLADQETQYF. CDR3 in DNA: TGCGCCAGCAGCTATCGACTAGCGGACCAAGAGACCCAGTACTTC.

This chain joins TRBV12-3 or TRBV12-4 and TRBJ2-7; D is uncertain. The CDR3 loop spans 13 amino acids. V shed 2 bases and J shed 2 bases, with 7 bases lying between them. The CDR3 DNA reads TGTGCCAGCAGTTTATTAGGGACCTACGAGCAGTACTTC. Translation gives CASSLLGTYEQYF.

This clone was seen only a few times. V gene TRBV19 combines with J gene TRBJ2-7; D not resolved. The V gene lost 5 bases and the J gene lost 1 base, with 12 bases spanning the gap. Looked up from germline, CDR1 is LNHDA and CDR2 is SQIVND (reference sequence). The CDR3 sequence is 14 residues long. This CDR3 reads CASSVDSRSYEQYF. In DNA form, the CDR3 reads TGTGCCAGTAGTGTTGATAGTAGATCCTACGAGCAGTACTTC.

J is TRBJ1-2 and V is TRBV29-1, with D possibly being TRBD1 (6 bases). Trimming removed 4 bases from V and 4 bases from J, with 13 bases in between. CDR3 length: 13 amino acids. Germline V gives CDR1 SQVTM, CDR2 ANQGSEA. This CDR3 is CSVGSGASYGYTF. The CDR3 coding sequence is TGCAGCGTTGGTTCAGGGGCCAGCTATGGCTACACCTTC. Supplemented by reference TRBV29-1 and TRBJ1-2, the full variable domain reads SAVISQKPSRDICQRGTSLTIQCQVDSQVTMMFWYRQQPGQSLTLIATANQGSEATYESGFVIDKFPISRPNLTFSTLTVSNMSPEDSSIYLCSVGSGASYGYTFGSGTRLTVV.

The chain employs TRBV5-1 and TRBJ1-2; D unresolved. Trimming removed 4 bases at V and 7 bases at J, with 8 bases between. This CDR3 is 11 amino acids long. Per the germline V gene, CDR1 is SGHRS and CDR2 is YFSETQ. The CDR3 sequence: CASSRDAGYTF. The CDR3 DNA is TGCGCCAGCAGCCGAGATGCTGGCTACACCTTC.

The chain uses TRBV2 and TRBJ1-1, with D perhaps TRBD1 (5 bases). The ends were cut back, 9 bases at V and 0 bases at J, with 14 bases in the middle. This CDR3 is built from 14 residues. Germline loops: CDR1 SNHLY, CDR2 FYNNEI. This CDR3 is CARHTDRVNTEAFF. The CDR3 DNA reads as TGTGCCAGGCATACCGACAGAGTGAACACTGAAGCTTTCTTT.

The J gene is TRBJ1-2, the V gene TRBV18; D is perhaps TRBD1 (6 bases). The CDR3 sequence is 15 residues long. V lost 3 bases and J 2 bases, leaving 13 bases between the germline ends. CDR1 is KGHSH and CDR2 is LQKENI in the germline V gene. The CDR3 DNA is TGTGCCAGCTCACCCGGGCCAGGGGAAAACTATGGCTACACCTTC. Translation gives CASSPGPGENYGYTF.

The chain combines TRBV7-9 with TRBJ2-7; D not resolved. CDR3 length: 11 amino acids. V lost 8 bases, J lost 4 bases, and 9 bases lay in between. Looked up from germline, CDR1 is SEHNR and CDR2 is FQNEAQ (reference sequence). The CDR3 spells CASGLKYEQYF. The CDR3, as DNA: TGTGCCAGCGGGCTAAAATACGAGCAGTACTTC.

This chain connects TRBV5-5 to TRBJ2-6; D tentatively fits TRBD1 or TRBD2 (5 bases each). The CDR3 runs 18 residues. Germline CDR1 and CDR2: SGHKS and YYEKEE (reference sequence). V was clipped by 1 base and J by 0 bases, with 14 bases between them. CDR3 sequence (DNA): TGTGCCAGCAGCTTGTATGGGGACCGAGTCTCTGGGGCCAACGTCCTGACTTTC. The encoded protein is CASSLYGDRVSGANVLTF.

The chain combines TRBV6-5 with TRBJ2-1; 13 bases are a match to TRBD2. The CDR3 has 15 amino acids. CDR1 and CDR2 from the germline V gene are MNHEY and SVGAGI. J was trimmed by 5 bases and V by 5 bases; bases with no gene match: 3. This CDR3 is CASSRLAGGHNEQFF. CDR3 sequence (DNA): TGTGCCAGCAGTCGACTAGCGGGGGGACACAATGAGCAGTTCTTC.

The V call is TRBV7-2, the J call TRBJ2-1, with D perhaps TRBD2 (7 bases). This CDR3 is built from 14 residues. Trimming took off 10 bases at V and 3 bases at J, with 16 bases between the two ends. Germline-derived CDR1 and CDR2 are SGHTA and FQGNSA. The CDR3 DNA follows: TGTGCCATTAGGGGGGGGCTCCGCTACAATGAGCAGTTCTTC. This encodes CAIRGGLRYNEQFF.

The chain uses TRBV7-9 and TRBJ1-3; D is uncertain. From germline, CDR1 is SEHNR and CDR2 FQNEAQ (reference sequence). The CDR3 runs to 13 residues. V was trimmed by 2 bases and J by 7 bases, leaving 9 bases between them. The CDR3 nucleotides are TGTGCCAGCAGCTTAATGCTGGGCAACACCATATATTTT. It yields the protein CASSLMLGNTIYF.